A selection of T cell receptor beta chains follows, all from one sample in a study of patients and donors after allogeneic stem cell transplantation. TCRdb re-derived calls from the RT-PCR reads in MiXCR, one entry per CDR3 protein. The sample lists about 960,000 distinct CDR3 sequences; roughly 18% were seen once. Sequences were obtained from blood, either unsorted or a sorted T cell fraction (not recorded which). Every receptor here comes from a human donor who was either an allogeneic HSCT recipient or a stem cell or donor lymphocyte infusion donor (not recorded which). It is not recorded whose cells these are; they may come from a transplant donor. CDR3s include the opening cysteine and the closing phenylalanine or tryptophan. The order of the fields is J gene, V gene, CDR3 protein.

j_gene: TRBJ2-2
v_gene: TRBV5-6
CDR3aa: CASSRRQTNTGELFF

j_gene: TRBJ1-1
v_gene: TRBV6-1
CDR3aa: CASTRGRLTEAFF

j_gene: TRBJ1-2
v_gene: TRBV27
CDR3aa: CASRGKGELGYGYTF

j_gene: TRBJ1-1
v_gene: TRBV10-3
CDR3aa: CAISAGGGTEAFF

j_gene: TRBJ2-2
v_gene: TRBV2
CDR3aa: CASSNPLRQSSRELFF

j_gene: TRBJ2-2
v_gene: TRBV7-2
CDR3aa: CASRGRVTGELFF

j_gene: TRBJ2-7
v_gene: TRBV2
CDR3aa: CASSGPGTGTSGTPYEQYF

j_gene: TRBJ2-1
v_gene: TRBV6-2/TRBV6-3
CDR3aa: CASRFINEQFF

j_gene: TRBJ2-7
v_gene: TRBV18
CDR3aa: CASSPPGLAGSYEQYF

j_gene: TRBJ1-6
v_gene: TRBV6-1
CDR3aa: CASSDRLKSPLHF

j_gene: TRBJ2-5
v_gene: TRBV20-1
CDR3aa: CSATRLVRETQYF

j_gene: TRBJ2-7
v_gene: TRBV9
CDR3aa: CASSGTSGDYEQYF

j_gene: TRBJ1-1
v_gene: TRBV16
CDR3aa: CASSQWTGDTEAFF

j_gene: TRBJ2-3
v_gene: TRBV12-3/TRBV12-4
CDR3aa: CASSAQYTDTQYF

j_gene: TRBJ2-2
v_gene: TRBV4-3
CDR3aa: CASSQVTTHTGELFF

j_gene: TRBJ2-1
v_gene: TRBV4-1
CDR3aa: CASSQGPPYNEQFF

j_gene: TRBJ2-7
v_gene: TRBV5-1
CDR3aa: CASSSLSYLEQYF

j_gene: TRBJ2-7
v_gene: TRBV6-5
CDR3aa: CASSYRPEGGYEQYF

j_gene: TRBJ2-7
v_gene: TRBV20-1
CDR3aa: CSASYTGTGVSEQYF

j_gene: TRBJ2-1
v_gene: TRBV10-3
CDR3aa: CAISDVGRGDPNEQFF

j_gene: TRBJ2-5
v_gene: TRBV5-4
CDR3aa: CASSSRLNQETQYF

j_gene: TRBJ2-3
v_gene: TRBV5-1
CDR3aa: CASSLDRVADTQYF

j_gene: TRBJ2-1
v_gene: TRBV2
CDR3aa: CASRGVWQFF

j_gene: TRBJ1-1
v_gene: TRBV5-1
CDR3aa: CASSGGLMNTEAFF

j_gene: TRBJ1-2
v_gene: TRBV29-1
CDR3aa: CSDLDRLNYGYTF

j_gene: TRBJ1-6
v_gene: TRBV3-1
CDR3aa: CASSQDKGAAALHF

j_gene: TRBJ2-2
v_gene: TRBV12-3/TRBV12-4
CDR3aa: CASSFKVPGELFF

j_gene: TRBJ2-2
v_gene: TRBV9
CDR3aa: CASSPRPPSYTGELFF

j_gene: TRBJ2-1
v_gene: TRBV7-8
CDR3aa: CASSLVGTGGLNEQFF

j_gene: TRBJ2-7
v_gene: TRBV5-6
CDR3aa: CASSGRTRGDRAGASYEQYF

j_gene: TRBJ2-2
v_gene: TRBV12-3/TRBV12-4
CDR3aa: CASSSPSGRVGGELFF

j_gene: TRBJ2-1
v_gene: TRBV11-2
CDR3aa: CASSPNLAPQRGEQFF

j_gene: TRBJ1-6
v_gene: TRBV4-3
CDR3aa: CASSPESDINNSPLHF

j_gene: TRBJ2-7
v_gene: TRBV5-1
CDR3aa: CASSLEDRSREQYF

j_gene: TRBJ1-3
v_gene: TRBV20-1
CDR3aa: CSARPGGSGGNTIYF

j_gene: TRBJ2-3
v_gene: TRBV5-6
CDR3aa: CASSLPHSGRRTDTQYF

j_gene: TRBJ2-3
v_gene: TRBV27
CDR3aa: CASSPILAGGLDTQYF

j_gene: TRBJ2-1
v_gene: TRBV12-3/TRBV12-4
CDR3aa: CASSPGQTWDEQFF

j_gene: TRBJ2-7
v_gene: TRBV6-1
CDR3aa: CASSEGTYLYEQYF

j_gene: TRBJ2-7
v_gene: TRBV9
CDR3aa: CASSVDREQYF

j_gene: TRBJ2-7
v_gene: TRBV20-1
CDR3aa: CSASPMGRRDYEQYF

j_gene: TRBJ2-7
v_gene: TRBV4-2
CDR3aa: CASSHVDSPTYEQYF